The 19 T cell receptor beta chains reported below all come from one sample, sequenced in a study of CD8+CD57+ T cells in acquired aplastic anemia. Patients chosen for sequencing had shown CD8+CD57+ cell expansion by flow cytometry. The study profiled TCR beta VDJ and CDR3 using genomic DNA as template. TCRdb reprocessed the reads with MiXCR, giving one entry per CDR3 protein. The repertoire holds just over 150,000 distinct CDR3 sequences, with less than 50% as singletons. Input material: sorted CD4+, CD8+, or CD8+CD57+ T cells (not recorded which) from PBMCs. All receptors come from a human donor with aplastic anemia.

A word on this clonotype: Given a much more abundant clone one base away, this may be a read error. V usage is TRBV9 and J usage is TRBJ1-2; TRBD1 might be the D (5 bases). The germline V gene encodes CDR1 SGDLS and CDR2 YYNGEE. There are 12 residues in the CDR3. CDR3 coding DNA: TGTGCCAGCAGCGTAGGGAGGGGTGGCTACATCTTC. It is translated as CASSVGRGGYIF.

This clonotype was seen only a few times. A much larger clone lies a single base off, so this may be a read error. The chain joins TRBV11-2 to TRBJ1-2, with D unclear. This CDR3 is built from 16 residues. V was clipped by 4 bases and J by 7 bases, with 22 bases between them. Germline V gives CDR1 SGHAT, CDR2 FQNNGV. The CDR3 region has the DNA TGTGCCAGCAGCTCACATCCACCCGGAAGGTTTGGTGGCTACACCTTC. It yields the protein CASSSHPPGRFGGYTF. Combining the CDR3 with reference TRBV11-2 and TRBJ1-2 gives the whole variable domain EAGVAQSPRYKIIEKRQSVAFWCNPISGHATLYWYQQILGQGPKLLIQFQNNGVVDDSQLPKDRFSAERLKGVDSTLKIQPAKLEDSAVYLCASSSHPPGRFGGYTFGSGTRLTVV.

The CDR3 protein is CASSHRGPLGYEQYF. The CDR3 nucleotides are TGTGCCAGCAGCCACAGGGGTCCTTTAGGCTACGAGCAGTACTTC. The V and J genes are TRBV6-1 and TRBJ2-7, with 7 bases lining up with TRBD1. Losses at the gene ends were 6 bases for V and 3 bases for J; bases not matched to a gene: 11. Germline CDR1 and CDR2: MNHNS and SASEGT. The length of the CDR3 is 15 residues.

The chain couples TRBV20-1 to TRBJ1-5; the D is unclear. Germline loops: CDR1 DFQATT, CDR2 SNEGSKA (reference sequence). The ends were cut back, 1 base at V and 1 base at J, with 5 bases in the middle. This CDR3 has 13 amino acids. CDR3 region: CSARVASNQPQHF. The CDR3 DNA is TGCAGTGCTAGAGTCGCAAGCAATCAGCCCCAGCATTTT.

A word on this clonotype: A much larger clone differs from this one at a single base, so this may be a read error. V gene TRBV11-1 combines with J gene TRBJ2-1, with a weak D call TRBD2 (9 bases). The CDR3 extends over 17 amino acids. The germline V and J ends were trimmed by 5 bases and 7 bases, with 24 bases remaining between them. Germline CDR1 reads SGHAT; CDR2 reads FQDESV (reference sequence). CDR3 nucleotides: TGTGCCAGCAGCCCCCAGATCTCTAGCGGGGACAGGAATGAGCAGTTCTTC. Amino acid sequence: CASSPQISSGDRNEQFF.

In the case of this clonotype: This clone may be a read error of a much larger clone one base away. The chain carries TRBV19 and TRBJ2-3; 7 positions match TRBD2. The CDR3 runs 15 residues. The V and J ends lost 4 bases and 2 bases, in that order; junction bases with no gene match: 6. CDR1 and CDR2 from the germline V gene are LNHDA and SQIVND (reference sequence). The CDR3 is CASSTGGYLTDTQYF. The CDR3 DNA follows: TGTGCCAGTAGTACGGGAGGTTACCTCACAGATACGCAGTATTTT.

This clonotype turned up a few times. The chain uses TRBV6-1 and TRBJ1-2, with D possibly TRBD1 on 6 matching bases. Germline CDR1 is MNHNS and CDR2 is SASEGT. Trimming took 5 bases from V and 7 from J, leaving 14 bases between them. There are 13 residues in the CDR3. The CDR3 reads CASSRGARVGYTF. As DNA, the CDR3 is TGTGCCAGCAGTCGGGGGGCGCGGGTTGGCTACACCTTC.

This clonotype was counted once. A read error may explain this, as a much larger clone is one base away. The chain joins TRBV11-1 to TRBJ1-4; TRBD1 matches 7 bases. Germline V lookup: CDR1 SGHAT, CDR2 FQDESV (reference sequence). The length of the CDR3 is 16 residues. In DNA form, the CDR3 reads TGTGCCAGCAGCCGAACAGGGGAGAGCACTAATGAAGAACTGTTTTTT. Protein product: CASSRTGESTNEELFF. Filled out from reference TRBV11-1 and TRBJ1-4, the complete variable domain reads EAEVAQSPRYKITEKSQAVAFWCDPISGHATLYWYRQILGQGPELLVQFQDESVVDDSQLPKDRFSAERLKGVDSTLKIQPAELGDSAMYLCASSRTGESTNEELFFGSGTQLSVL.

The chain joins TRBV20-1 to TRBJ2-1; 9 bases map to TRBD1. Germline-derived CDR1 and CDR2 are DFQATT and SNEGSKA (reference sequence). V lost 5 bases to trimming and J lost 7 bases; unmatched junction nucleotides: 6. The CDR3 has 13 residues. CDR3 coding DNA: TGCAGTGCTCCCGGGACAGGGTTGAATGAGCAGTTCTTC. Protein: CSAPGTGLNEQFF.

This chain uses TRBV2 with TRBJ1-6, with D perhaps matching TRBD1 (5 bases). Trimming cost V 6 bases and J 8 bases, with 8 bases left between them. The germline V gene has CDR1 SNHLY and CDR2 FYNNEI. The CDR3 extends over 12 amino acids. The CDR3 is CASRGLDSPLHF. The CDR3 nucleotides read TGTGCCAGCAGGGGACTGGATTCACCCCTCCACTTT.

This clonotype was seen a handful of times. The chain combines TRBV7-2 with TRBJ2-5, with D uncertain. This CDR3 comprises 13 residues. CDR1 is SGHTA and CDR2 is FQGNSA in the germline V gene. Trimming stripped 5 bases from V and 2 bases from J, with 9 bases between. The CDR3 sequence is CASSRSSQETQYF. The DNA for the CDR3 is TGTGCCAGCAGCCGTTCGAGTCAAGAGACCCAGTACTTC.

The chain is built from TRBV11-3 and TRBJ2-5; 7 bases align to TRBD1. The CDR3 extends over 14 amino acids. Germline trimming cut 5 bases from V and 5 bases from J; bases unmatched to any gene: 8. The germline V gene has CDR1 SGHNT and CDR2 YENEEA. The CDR3 region is CASSRQGTVETQYF. CDR3 bases: TGTGCCAGCAGCCGACAGGGAACGGTGGAGACCCAGTACTTC.

This clonotype was counted at least ten times. The chain uses TRBV30 and TRBJ2-1, with TRBD2 as a possible D gene (5 bases). The CDR3 extends over 11 amino acids. Germline CDR1 is GTSNPN and CDR2 is SVGIG (reference sequence). The V end lost 8 bases, the J end lost 3 bases, and 8 bases lay between the germline ends. CDR3 nucleotides: TGTGCCAGAGCGGACTACAATGAGCAGTTCTTC. Translated: CARADYNEQFF.

Note on this clonotype: Being one base from a much bigger clone, this may be a read error. The J gene is TRBJ1-5, the V gene TRBV9, with 8 nucleotides matching TRBD1. This CDR3 has 14 amino acids. CDR1 and CDR2 (germline): SGDLS, YYNGEE. Trimming at V came to 2 bases and at J to 7 bases, leaving 5 bases not matched to a gene. The CDR3 reads CASSVGAGGQPQHF. In nucleotides, the CDR3 is TGTGCCAGCAGCGTTGGGGCAGGGGGCCAGCCCCAGCATTTT.

The sample holds many counts of this clonotype. The J gene is TRBJ2-7, the V gene TRBV4-2; D ambiguous. CDR3 length: 13 residues. Germline CDR1 reads LGHNA; CDR2 reads YNFKEQ. V was pared by 1 base and J by 2 bases, with 6 bases between. The CDR3 DNA reads TGTGCCAGCAGCCAAGGACATACCTACGAGCAGTACTTC. It yields the protein CASSQGHTYEQYF.

The rearrangement joins TRBV2 to TRBJ1-1, with D tentatively TRBD1 (5 bases). The CDR3 is 13 residues long. V lost 10 bases, J lost 1 base, and 13 bases lay in between. From germline, CDR1 is SNHLY and CDR2 FYNNEI. CDR3 region: CATPPGTNTEAFF. For the CDR3, the DNA is TGTGCCACCCCCCCAGGGACGAACACTGAAGCTTTCTTT. The variable domain in full, completed from reference TRBV2 and TRBJ1-1, reads EPEVTQTPSHQVTQMGQEVILRCVPISNHLYFYWYRQILGQKVEFLVSFYNNEISEKSEIFDDQFSVERPDGSNFTLKIRSTKLEDSAMYFCATPPGTNTEAFFGQGTRLTVV.

Details on this clonotype: One end of the junction does not line up with germline, which may come from a read error. The V gene is TRBV27, the J gene TRBJ2-3; 9 nucleotides align to TRBD2. From germline, CDR1 is MNHEY and CDR2 SMNVEV (reference sequence). This CDR3 is built from 15 residues. The CDR3 reads CTSSGRTSGTDTQYF. In DNA, the CDR3 is TGTACCAGCAGTGGCAGGACTAGCGGCACAGATACGCAGTATTTT.

The sample holds a few counts of this clonotype. A read error is possible here, since a much larger clone lies one base away. The rearrangement uses TRBV6-1 and TRBJ2-7, with D unclear. From germline, CDR1 is MNHNS and CDR2 SASEGT. This CDR3 spans 11 amino acids. CDR3 DNA: TGTGCCGGCAGTGAATTGCTAGAGAAGTACTTC. This gives the protein CAGSELLEKYF.

This clonotype was recorded at least ten times. V usage is TRBV12-3 or TRBV12-4 and J usage is TRBJ2-1, with D perhaps being TRBD1 or TRBD2 (5 bases each). Trimming removed 5 bases from V and 0 bases from J, with 14 bases in between. This CDR3 is built from 16 residues. Here the CDR3 DNA reads TGTGCCAGCAGTCCTCGGGCAGGGAGCTCCTACAATGAGCAGTTCTTC. Residues: CASSPRAGSSYNEQFF.